This TCR beta chain derives from a study of control samples from healthy donors and cancer patients (dated by TCRdb to 2018 to 2021). About this clone itself: This clone's antigen is unknown. No base qualities exist here, and no much larger clone lies one base off it.

To prepare the library, the immunoSEQ multiplex PCR assay was applied. TCRdb took over this immuneACCESS table, retaining in-frame rearrangements with V and J assigned. Such tables are incomplete; in checked studies, under half of the missing clones stem from an unresolved V gene, and the remainder is unexplained. The sample includes around 110,000 clones, with around 89% observed a single time. The top ten hold over 2% of the sample. The cysteine opens and the phenylalanine closes a CDR3 of 15 amino acids. The retained sequence is limited to the CDR3, 45 bases, with the frame set at the first base. From the germline V gene, CDR1 is LGHNA and CDR2 is YSLEER. At the junction V is shortened by 4 bases and J by 1 base, with 11 bases in between.

The sequence came from a woman in her seventies in good health. The chain is encoded by TRBV4-3 joined to TRBJ1-5, with no D gene named confidently. The sequenced sample consisted of blood. CDR3 region: CASSPEGGSNQPQHF. The DNA sequence follows: TGCGCCAGCAGCCCCGAGGGCGGGAGCAATCAGCCCCAGCATTTT.